Each of the 27 T cell receptor beta chains below was sequenced from the same sample in a study of CXCR3-negative and CXCR3-positive naive CD8 T cells (dated by TCRdb to the late 2010s). Sequencing was carried out with a NextSeq 550. The Human TCR Profiling Kit (MiLaboratory) was used to prepare UMI-labeled 5' RACE TRB cDNA libraries. TCRdb reprocessed the reads and lists each CDR3 protein sequence as a single entry, with no DNA. Per the sample table, the count is 75,000 or so distinct CDR3 sequences. The ten biggest clones cover roughly 1.6% of the sample. The specimen sequenced was naive CXCR3- CD8+ T cells from blood. The sample's cell subset or site, from its label and the paper: CD45RO-CCR7+CD27+CD95- naive CD8+ T cells lacking CXCR3 (TNR3-). Receptor source: a human donor in good health. Some clones in this sample may be carry-over from other donors' samples.

The chain carries TRBV10-2 and TRBJ2-2; the D gene TCRdb calls, TRBD2, cannot be checked with no DNA. The germline gives CDR1 WSHSY, CDR2 SAAADI. The CDR3 sequence is 15 residues long. The CDR3 protein is CASSDLRELAGELFF.

This chain links TRBV20-1 with TRBJ2-1; TCRdb names TRBD2, which stays unverified in the absence of DNA. The V gene's germline CDR1 is DFQATT and CDR2 SNEGSKA (reference sequence). This CDR3 has 14 residues. CDR3 in amino acids: CSARLSGSYNEQFF.

The V and J genes are TRBV20-1 and TRBJ2-7; no DNA is available, so the TRBD1 call from TCRdb remains unchecked. This CDR3 is 14 amino acids long. The germline gives CDR1 DFQATT, CDR2 SNEGSKA (reference sequence). CDR3 sequence: CSATEGRVSGEQYF.

The rearrangement links TRBV11-3 to TRBJ1-1. This CDR3 has 11 amino acids. Germline V gene lookup returns CDR1 SGHNT and CDR2 YENEEA. This CDR3 is CASSGPTEAFF.

V gene TRBV27 combines with J gene TRBJ1-2; TCRdb proposes TRBD1, but this gene call is untestable without DNA. This CDR3 is 15 amino acids long. Germline CDR1 reads MNHEY; CDR2 reads SMNVEV (reference sequence). CDR3 protein: CASSWGTGVRGGYTF.

This sequence joins TRBV28 and TRBJ2-1; TCRdb outputs TRBD1, but without DNA this stays unchecked. This CDR3 has 16 amino acids. CDR1 is MDHEN, CDR2 SYDVKM, per germline. The CDR3 sequence: CASSLPPGELYNEQFF.

The CDR3 loop is CSVVWGNTEAFF. The chain joins TRBV29-1 to TRBJ1-1. Germline CDR1 is SQVTM and CDR2 is ANQGSEA. CDR3 size: 12 residues. The complete variable domain, with remaining parts taken from reference TRBV29-1 and TRBJ1-1, reads SAVISQKPSRDICQRGTSLTIQCQVDSQVTMMFWYRQQPGQSLTLIATANQGSEATYESGFVIDKFPISRPNLTFSTLTVSNMSPEDSSIYLCSVVWGNTEAFFGQGTRLTVV.

The chain is built from TRBV28 and TRBJ1-1; as DNA is missing, the TRBD1 call by TCRdb cannot be tested. CDR1 is MDHEN, CDR2 SYDVKM, per germline. The length of the CDR3 is 12 residues. This CDR3 is CASADPGTEAFF.

The rearrangement joins TRBV19 to TRBJ2-7; checking the TCRdb D call of TRBD2 is not possible without DNA. The CDR3 consists of 13 residues. CDR1 and CDR2 from the germline V gene are LNHDA and SQIVND (reference sequence). This CDR3 is CASSSTSGYEQYF.

The chain couples TRBV13 to TRBJ1-1. The CDR3 is 15 residues long. Germline lookup yields CDR1 PRHDT and CDR2 FYEKMQ (reference sequence). The CDR3 spells CASSIRPVSNTEAFF. Together with reference TRBV13 and TRBJ1-1, the CDR3 gives the full variable domain: AAGVIQSPRHLIKEKRETATLKCYPIPRHDTVYWYQQGPGQDPQFLISFYEKMQSDKGSIPDRFSAQQFSDYHSELNMSSLELGDSALYFCASSIRPVSNTEAFFGQGTRLTVV.

The chain is built from TRBV29-1 and TRBJ2-7; TCRdb selects TRBD1, and the lack of DNA leaves this call unchecked. This CDR3 comprises 12 residues. From germline, CDR1 is SQVTM and CDR2 ANQGSEA. This CDR3 reads CSVRLGAYEQYF.

V gene TRBV10-2 combines with J gene TRBJ2-2; there is no DNA to check the TCRdb D call of TRBD2. Germline V gene data show CDR1 as WSHSY and CDR2 as SAAADI. The CDR3 length is 14 residues. The CDR3 loop reads CASQGLAVTGELFF.

The chain carries TRBV7-9 and TRBJ2-7; TCRdb calls TRBD1, which cannot be checked without DNA. The CDR3 contains 14 residues. Looked up from germline, CDR1 is SEHNR and CDR2 is FQNEAQ (reference sequence). The CDR3 region is CASSLGQGQDEQYF.

The chain has TRBV7-8 and TRBJ2-3; TCRdb's D gene call, TRBD1, goes unchecked for lack of DNA. The CDR3 sequence is 14 residues long. CDR1 SGHVS and CDR2 FQNEAQ come from the germline V gene. The CDR3 reads CASSSALGADTQYF.

The V call is TRBV29-1, the J call TRBJ2-7. This CDR3 is 13 amino acids long. Germline CDR1 is SQVTM and CDR2 is ANQGSEA. The CDR3 region is CSVVESLRAEQYF.

This sequence joins TRBV11-1 and TRBJ1-2; TCRdb reports TRBD1, a call that lacks DNA to check it against. Germline V CDR1 and CDR2: SGHAT, FQDESV (reference sequence). The CDR3 sequence is 13 residues long. This CDR3 is CASSLATGGGYTF.

V is TRBV4-1 and J is TRBJ1-5. The CDR3 spans 14 residues. Germline lookup yields CDR1 MGHRA and CDR2 YSYEKL. The CDR3 loop reads CASSQDSGYQPQHF.

This chain joins TRBV29-1 and TRBJ1-2; TCRdb indicates TRBD1, and absent DNA this call remains unverified. This CDR3 is built from 13 residues. From germline, CDR1 is SQVTM and CDR2 ANQGSEA. The CDR3: CSTSDRENYGYTF. Full variable domain (remainder filled in from reference TRBV29-1 and TRBJ1-2): SAVISQKPSRDICQRGTSLTIQCQVDSQVTMMFWYRQQPGQSLTLIATANQGSEATYESGFVIDKFPISRPNLTFSTLTVSNMSPEDSSIYLCSTSDRENYGYTFGSGTRLTVV.

The genes are TRBV6-1 and TRBJ2-2; the TCRdb call, TRBD1, lacks DNA for checking. Germline values: CDR1 MNHNS, CDR2 SASEGT. This CDR3 has 13 amino acids. This CDR3 is CASSYDRAGELFF.

This chain links TRBV12-3 or TRBV12-4 with TRBJ2-1; checking the TCRdb D call of TRBD2 is not possible without DNA. The CDR3 has 16 residues. CDR3 region: CASSLASGGAEGEQFF.

The chain has TRBV29-1 and TRBJ2-7. The CDR3 consists of 13 residues. The germline CDR1 and CDR2 sequences are SQVTM and ANQGSEA. The CDR3 here is CSVELVSSYEQYF.

The rearrangement uses TRBV29-1 and TRBJ1-3; there is no DNA to check the TCRdb D call of TRBD1. This CDR3 contains 15 residues. Germline CDR1 reads SQVTM; CDR2 reads ANQGSEA. The CDR3 loop reads CSVEAPQLSGNTIYF. The full variable domain, completed using reference TRBV29-1 and TRBJ1-3, is SAVISQKPSRDICQRGTSLTIQCQVDSQVTMMFWYRQQPGQSLTLIATANQGSEATYESGFVIDKFPISRPNLTFSTLTVSNMSPEDSSIYLCSVEAPQLSGNTIYFGEGSWLTVV.

The chain joins TRBV29-1 to TRBJ2-7; TCRdb names TRBD1, which stays unverified in the absence of DNA. Germline V gene data show CDR1 as SQVTM and CDR2 as ANQGSEA. This CDR3 is 12 amino acids long. CDR3 amino acids: CSVEGTGNEQYF.

The chain's CDR3 is CASSLVVEDTQYF. This rearrangement joins TRBV7-8 to TRBJ2-3. Per germline, CDR1 SGHVS and CDR2 FQNEAQ. The CDR3 runs 13 residues. The variable domain in full, completed from reference TRBV7-8 and TRBJ2-3, reads GAGVSQSPRYKVAKRGQDVALRCDPISGHVSLFWYQQALGQGPEFLTYFQNEAQLDKSGLPSDRFFAERPEGSVSTLKIQRTQQEDSAVYLCASSLVVEDTQYFGPGTRLTVL.

The chain couples TRBV11-2 to TRBJ2-4; TCRdb calls TRBD2, which cannot be checked without DNA. CDR3 length: 16 residues. Per germline, CDR1 SGHAT and CDR2 FQNNGV. CDR3: CASSLGLAGEKNIQYF.

The chain uses TRBV5-6 and TRBJ2-7; TCRdb calls TRBD1, which cannot be checked without DNA. The CDR3 runs to 14 residues. From germline, CDR1 is SGHDT and CDR2 YYEEEE. CDR3 residues: CASSGGQGEDEQYF. Variable domain in full (rest from reference TRBV5-6 and TRBJ2-7): DAGVTQSPTHLIKTRGQQVTLRCSPKSGHDTVSWYQQALGQGPQFIFQYYEEEERQRGNFPDRFSGHQFPNYSSELNVNALLLGDSALYLCASSGGQGEDEQYFGPGTRLTVT.

This chain joins TRBV21-1 and TRBJ1-4; TCRdb names TRBD1, which stays unverified in the absence of DNA. TRBV21-1 is a pseudogene locus. CDR3 length: 14 amino acids. The CDR3 is CASTLGAVNEKLFF.